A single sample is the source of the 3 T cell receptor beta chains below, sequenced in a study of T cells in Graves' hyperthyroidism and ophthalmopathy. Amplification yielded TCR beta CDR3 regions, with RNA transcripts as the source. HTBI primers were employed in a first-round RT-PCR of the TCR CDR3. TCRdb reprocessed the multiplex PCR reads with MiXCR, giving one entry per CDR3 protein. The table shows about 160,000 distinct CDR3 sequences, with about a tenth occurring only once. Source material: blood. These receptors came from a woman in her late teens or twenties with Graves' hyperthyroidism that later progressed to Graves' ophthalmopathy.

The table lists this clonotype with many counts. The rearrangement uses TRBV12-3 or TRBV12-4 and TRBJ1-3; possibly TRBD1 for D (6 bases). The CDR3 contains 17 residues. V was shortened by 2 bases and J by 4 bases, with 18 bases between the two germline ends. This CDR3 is CASSLMYGGRQGNTIYF. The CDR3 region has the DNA TGTGCCAGCAGTTTAATGTACGGGGGGCGGCAGGGAAACACCATATATTTT.

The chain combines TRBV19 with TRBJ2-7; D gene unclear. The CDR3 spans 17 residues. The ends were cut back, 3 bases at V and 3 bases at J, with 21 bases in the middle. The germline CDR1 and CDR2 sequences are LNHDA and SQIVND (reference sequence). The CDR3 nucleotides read TGTGCCAGTAGTATGTCGCAGTATACGAACCCCGACTACGAGCAGTACTTC. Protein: CASSMSQYTNPDYEQYF.

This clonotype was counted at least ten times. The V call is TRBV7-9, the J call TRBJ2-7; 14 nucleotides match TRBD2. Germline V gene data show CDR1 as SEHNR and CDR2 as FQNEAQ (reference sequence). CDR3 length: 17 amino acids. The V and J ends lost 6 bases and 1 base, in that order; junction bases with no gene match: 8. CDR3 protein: CASSPGLAGGLSYEQYF. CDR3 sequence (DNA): TGTGCCAGCAGTCCCGGACTAGCGGGGGGCCTGTCCTACGAGCAGTACTTC.